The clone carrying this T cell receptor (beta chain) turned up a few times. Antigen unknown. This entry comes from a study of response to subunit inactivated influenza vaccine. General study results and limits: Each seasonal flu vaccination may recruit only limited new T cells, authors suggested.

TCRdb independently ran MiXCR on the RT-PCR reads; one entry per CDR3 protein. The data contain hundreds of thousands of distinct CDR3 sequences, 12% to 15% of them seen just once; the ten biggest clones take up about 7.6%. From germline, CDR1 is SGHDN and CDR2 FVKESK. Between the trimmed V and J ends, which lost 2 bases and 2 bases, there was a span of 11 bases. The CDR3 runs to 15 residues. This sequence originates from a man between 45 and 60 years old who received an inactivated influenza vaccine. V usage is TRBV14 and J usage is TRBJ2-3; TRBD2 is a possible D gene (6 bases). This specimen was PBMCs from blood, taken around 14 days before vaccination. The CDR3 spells CASSQPGLDTDTQYF. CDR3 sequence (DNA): TGTGCCAGCAGCCAACCGGGACTTGACACAGATACGCAGTATTTT.